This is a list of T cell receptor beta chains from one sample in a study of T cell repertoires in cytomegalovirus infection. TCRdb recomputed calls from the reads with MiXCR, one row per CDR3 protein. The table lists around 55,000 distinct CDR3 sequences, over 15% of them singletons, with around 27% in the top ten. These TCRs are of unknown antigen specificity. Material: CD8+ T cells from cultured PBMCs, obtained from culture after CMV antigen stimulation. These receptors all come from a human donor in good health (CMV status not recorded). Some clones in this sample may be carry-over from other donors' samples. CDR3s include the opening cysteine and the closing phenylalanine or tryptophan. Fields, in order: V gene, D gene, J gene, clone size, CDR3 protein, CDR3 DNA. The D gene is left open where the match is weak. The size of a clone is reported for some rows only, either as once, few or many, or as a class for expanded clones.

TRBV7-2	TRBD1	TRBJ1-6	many	CASINRDRGNSPLHF	TGTGCCAGCATCAACCGGGACAGGGGTAATTCACCCCTCCACTTT
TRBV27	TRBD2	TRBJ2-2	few	CASVRLDKQTSAGELFF	TGTGCCAGCGTAAGATTAGACAAACAAACTAGCGCCGGGGAGCTGTTTTTT
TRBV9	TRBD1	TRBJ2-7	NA	CASSPRTGAGEQYF	TGTGCCAGCAGCCCGCGGACAGGGGCAGGGGAGCAGTACTTC
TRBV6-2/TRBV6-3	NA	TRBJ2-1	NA	CASSPDKPYNEQFF	TGTGCCAGCAGTCCGGACAAGCCCTACAATGAGCAGTTCTTC
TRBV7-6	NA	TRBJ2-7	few	CASSLASWDAYEQYF	TGTGCCAGCAGCTTAGCGTCGTGGGATGCCTACGAGCAGTACTTC
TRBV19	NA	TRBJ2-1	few	CASSIDGDTYYNEQFF	TGTGCCAGTAGTATTGATGGGGACACCTACTACAATGAGCAGTTCTTC
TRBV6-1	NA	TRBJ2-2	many	CASSQNTGELFF	TGTGCCAGCAGCCAGAACACCGGGGAGCTGTTTTTT
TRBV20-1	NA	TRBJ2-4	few	CSARERLAKNIQYF	TGCAGTGCTAGAGAGAGACTAGCCAAAAACATTCAGTACTTC
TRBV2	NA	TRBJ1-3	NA	CASSEEGIGNTIYF	TGTGCCAGCAGTGAGGAGGGCATTGGAAACACCATATATTTT
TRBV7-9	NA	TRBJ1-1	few	CASSLSERTEAFF	TGTGCCAGCAGCTTATCAGAACGGACTGAAGCTTTCTTT
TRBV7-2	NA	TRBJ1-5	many	CASSLNGVNQPQHF	TGTGCCAGCAGCTTAAATGGGGTCAATCAGCCCCAGCATTTT
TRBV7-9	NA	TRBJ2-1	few	CASSPREEQFF	TGTGCCAGCAGCCCGAGAGAGGAGCAGTTCTTC
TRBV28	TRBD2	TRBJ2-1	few	CASSLGLAGRDEQFF	TGTGCCAGCAGTTTAGGGCTAGCGGGAAGGGATGAGCAGTTCTTC
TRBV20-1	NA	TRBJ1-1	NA	CSGHKFVRLTEAFF	TGCAGTGGCCATAAATTTGTTCGGTTGACTGAAGCTTTCTTT
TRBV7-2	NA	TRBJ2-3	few	CASSLDSSTDTQYF	TGTGCCAGCAGTCTAGACAGTAGCACAGATACGCAGTATTTT
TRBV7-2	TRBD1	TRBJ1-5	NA	CASSRDRPGNQPQHF	TGTGCCAGCAGCAGGGACAGGCCCGGGAATCAGCCCCAGCATTTT
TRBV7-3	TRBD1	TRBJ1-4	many	CASRLNDRGAPTNEKLFF	TGTGCCAGCAGACTGAACGACAGGGGCGCACCAACTAATGAAAAACTGTTTTTT
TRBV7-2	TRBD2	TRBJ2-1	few	CASSSTPSGSNEQFF	TGTGCCAGCAGCTCGACCCCTAGCGGGAGCAATGAGCAGTTCTTC
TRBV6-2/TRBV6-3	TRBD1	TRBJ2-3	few	CASSFSRWDSTDTQYF	TGTGCCAGCAGTTTCTCCCGGTGGGACAGTACAGATACGCAGTATTTT
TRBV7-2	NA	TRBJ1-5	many	CASSFSTGINQPQHF	TGTGCCAGCAGCTTTTCTACAGGGATCAATCAGCCCCAGCATTTT
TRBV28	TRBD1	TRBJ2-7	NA	CASSLGDREYYEQYF	TGTGCCAGCAGTTTGGGTGACAGGGAATACTACGAGCAGTACTTC
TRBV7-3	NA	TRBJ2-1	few	CASSSELAYNEQFF	TGTGCCAGCAGCTCCGAATTGGCCTACAATGAGCAGTTCTTC
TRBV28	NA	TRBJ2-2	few	CASTLRSTGPNTGELFF	TGTGCCAGCACCCTAAGGAGTACAGGGCCGAACACCGGGGAGCTGTTTTTT
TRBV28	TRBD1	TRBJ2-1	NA	CASSFWTGSDEQFF	TGTGCCAGCAGTTTTTGGACAGGGTCGGATGAGCAGTTCTTC
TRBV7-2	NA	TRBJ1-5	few	CASSYDRNQPQHF	TGTGCCAGCAGCTACGACAGAAATCAGCCCCAGCATTTT
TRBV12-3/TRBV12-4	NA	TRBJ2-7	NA	CASSLTGVVYEQYF	TGTGCCAGCAGTTTAACGGGGGTGGTTTACGAGCAGTACTTC
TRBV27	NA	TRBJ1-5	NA	CASSLVVAQPQHF	TGTGCCAGCAGTTTGGTCGTTGCTCAGCCCCAGCATTTT
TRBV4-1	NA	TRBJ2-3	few	CASSQDESSAWGTDTQYF	TGCGCCAGCAGCCAAGATGAATCCAGCGCGTGGGGCACAGATACGCAGTATTTT
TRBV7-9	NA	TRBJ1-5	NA	CASSLVGEWGPRQPQHF	TGTGCCAGCAGCTTAGTGGGGGAGTGGGGACCCCGTCAGCCCCAGCATTTT
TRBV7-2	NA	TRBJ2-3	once	CASSQIRGPPDTQYF	TGTGCCAGCAGTCAAATCCGGGGGCCCCCAGATACGCAGTATTTT